The TCR beta chain described here comes from a study of T cell repertoires in cytomegalovirus infection. Across the study: Public TCR beta signatures provided an indication of both CMV infection and a matching HLA type.

Regarding this clonotype: Antigen specificity is unknown.

Germline CDR1 reads ENHRY; CDR2 reads SYGVKD. V was pared by 11 bases and J by 2 bases, with 16 bases between. The CDR3 has 13 amino acids. TCRdb analysed the reads with MiXCR anew, one entry per CDR3 protein. This sample has over 95,000 distinct CDR3 sequences, with about 33% found just once. This material consisted of CD8+ T cells from cultured PBMCs, taken from culture after CMV antigen stimulation. The receptor comes from a human donor in good health (CMV status not recorded). Some clones in this sample may be carry-over from other donors' samples. The rearrangement uses TRBV10-3 and TRBJ2-7, with a tentative D call TRBD1 (6 bases). CDR3: CASTETGTYEQYF. DNA of the CDR3: TGTGCCTCTACGGAGACAGGAACCTACGAGCAGTACTTC.